The T cell receptor (beta chain) described here comes from a study of preoperative IRX-2 immunotherapy in early breast cancer. Treatment in this sample: preoperative locoregional IRX-2 cytokine immunotherapy. Samples came from a phase Ib trial of preoperative locoregional IRX-2 cytokine immunotherapy. Measured with immunoSEQ multiplex PCR; TCRdb has only the in-frame clones, and not every one. The sample holds several hundred clones; 81% are singletons and the top ten take roughly 21%. The CDR3 has 13 amino acids. Trimming at V came to 6 bases and at J to 6 bases, leaving 8 bases not matched to a gene.

This receptor was identified in a human donor with breast cancer. This chain joins TRBV23-1 and TRBJ2-7, with TRBD2 matching 7 bases. TRBV23-1 is identified as an open reading frame with a role that is uncertain. Sequencing used tumor tissue, obtained before IRX-2 immunotherapy. In DNA form, the CDR3 reads TGCGCCAGCAGCTTATTAACGGGAGGCGAGCAGTACTTC. Amino acids: CASSLLTGGEQYF.